Below, 3 T cell receptor beta chains from the same sample are listed, as sequenced in a study of blood T cell repertoires in COVID-19 (TCRdb year 2020). The library was prepared using the immunoSEQ multiplex PCR assay. TCRdb mirrors the immuneACCESS table, restricted to in-frame sequences. Some clones are absent from its copies; in checked studies, under half trace to an unresolved V gene, and the reason for the others is unknown. The sample contains approximately 150,000 clones, roughly 87% of them found a single time. In total, the top ten clones hold 3% to 4% of the sample. Material for sequencing was peripheral blood. Receptor source: a woman aged 60 to 75 who had recovered from COVID-19.

CDR3 nucleotides: TGTGCCATGGCGAGGGACAGCTCGTATGGCTACACCTTC. This translates into CAMARDSSYGYTF. The chain combines TRBV10-3 with TRBJ1-2; 7 nucleotides agree with TRBD1. The junction had 9 bases not matched to a gene; V was cut back by 9 bases and J by 5 bases. The CDR3 runs to 13 residues. Looked up from germline, CDR1 is ENHRY and CDR2 is SYGVKD.

The CDR3 DNA follows: TGCGCCAGCAGCAACCCACAGGGTTCGGAGACCCAGTACTTC. Amino acids: CASSNPQGSETQYF. The chain couples TRBV5-1 to TRBJ2-5; possible D gene TRBD1, 6 bases. The CDR3 is 14 residues long. V shed 4 bases and J shed 5 bases, with 15 bases lying between them. From germline, CDR1 is SGHRS and CDR2 YFSETQ.

This clone was recorded only once. The rearrangement joins TRBV5-1 to TRBJ1-4; TRBD1 agrees at 9 bases. The CDR3 covers 15 residues. Germline lookup yields CDR1 SGHRS and CDR2 YFSETQ. V was pared by 2 bases and J by 4 bases, with 3 bases of the junction left unmatched. The CDR3: CASSLQGADNEKLFF. The CDR3 DNA reads TGCGCCAGCAGCTTACAGGGGGCAGATAATGAAAAACTGTTTTTT.